Below are 17 T cell receptor beta chains sequenced from a single sample in a study of T cell clonotyping in hematopoietic cell transplantation. Method: immunoSEQ multiplex PCR; TCRdb's copy keeps in-frame clones and lacks some. Of some 40,000 clones listed, 95% are singletons. Sequenced sample: peripheral blood mononuclear cells. The receptors derive from a man aged 25 to 40 in good health. Some clones in this sample may be carry-over from other donors' samples.

This clone was found once. The V and J genes are TRBV2 and TRBJ2-1, with 11 bases identical to TRBD1. V lost 4 bases, J lost 5 bases, and 4 bases stayed unmatched. The length of the CDR3 is 15 residues. Germline V gives CDR1 SNHLY, CDR2 FYNNEI. CDR3 residues: CASSVGQGANNEQFF. In nucleotides, the CDR3 is TGTGCCAGCAGTGTTGGACAGGGGGCGAACAATGAGCAGTTCTTC.

The gene calls are TRBV4-1 and TRBJ2-5; D is uncertain. V lost 4 bases and J lost 5, with 14 bases in between. There are 14 residues in the CDR3. CDR1 is MGHRA and CDR2 is YSYEKL in the germline V gene. The chain's CDR3 is CASSRYKDGETQYF. The CDR3 nucleotides are TGCGCCAGCAGCCGTTACAAGGATGGGGAGACCCAGTACTTC.

The chain is built from TRBV7-6 and TRBJ2-1; 8 bases align to TRBD1. J was trimmed by 1 base and V by 6 bases; bases with no gene match: 8. The CDR3 is 16 amino acids. Germline values: CDR1 SGHVS, CDR2 FNYEAQ. This chain's CDR3 is CASRPQTGESYNEQFF. The CDR3, as DNA: TGTGCCAGCAGACCTCAGACAGGGGAGTCCTACAATGAGCAGTTCTTC.

The chain carries TRBV7-2 and TRBJ2-2; D might be TRBD1 (6 bases). Trimming stripped 5 bases from V and 4 bases from J, with 14 bases between. The germline gives CDR1 SGHTA, CDR2 FQGNSA. The CDR3 has 15 amino acids. The chain's CDR3 is CASSLRGMGTGELFF. DNA for the CDR3: TGTGCCAGCAGCCTCAGGGGTATGGGCACCGGGGAGCTGTTTTTT.

Note on this clone: An end of the junction differs from the germline gene, which may be a read error. The chain links TRBV25-1 to TRBJ1-1; D call uncertain. Looked up from germline, CDR1 is MGHDK and CDR2 is SYGVNS. This CDR3 region has 10 residues. CDR3 coding DNA: TGTGCCAGCAGTGGGCCCAGAATCTCCTTT. Its protein is CASSGPRISF.

This chain connects TRBV5-6 to TRBJ2-7; a possible D gene is TRBD1 (5 bases). With 2 bases removed from V and 5 bases from J, the gap between germline ends came to 11 bases. The CDR3 sequence is 13 residues long. Germline CDR1 is SGHDT and CDR2 is YYEEEE. The CDR3: CASSLEAGHEQYF. CDR3 nucleotide sequence: TGTGCCAGCAGCTTAGAGGCAGGGCACGAGCAGTACTTC. Supplemented by reference TRBV5-6 and TRBJ2-7, the full variable domain reads DAGVTQSPTHLIKTRGQQVTLRCSPKSGHDTVSWYQQALGQGPQFIFQYYEEEERQRGNFPDRFSGHQFPNYSSELNVNALLLGDSALYLCASSLEAGHEQYFGPGTRLTVT.

The V and J genes are TRBV5-6 and TRBJ2-1; no clear D gene. Germline V gene lookup returns CDR1 SGHDT and CDR2 YYEEEE. There are 13 residues in the CDR3. Trimming removed 4 bases at V and 8 bases at J, with 13 bases between. The CDR3 here is CASSLPQQDEQFF. CDR3 sequence (DNA): TGTGCCAGCAGCCTGCCGCAGCAGGATGAGCAGTTCTTC.

The chain has TRBV27 and TRBJ2-3; the match to TRBD2 covers 8 bases. CDR3 length: 15 residues. Germline CDR1 reads MNHEY; CDR2 reads SMNVEV (reference sequence). Germline trimming cut 1 base from V and 5 bases from J; bases unmatched to any gene: 5. The CDR3 here is CASSLFRTSLDTQYF. The DNA of the CDR3 is TGTGCCAGCAGTTTATTTAGGACTAGCTTAGATACGCAGTATTTT.

This clone was detected only once. The chain couples TRBV27 to TRBJ1-1; a weak D match, TRBD1 (5 bases). CDR3 length: 20 residues. The V end was cut by 6 bases, the J end by 3 bases, with 32 bases between. From germline, CDR1 is MNHEY and CDR2 SMNVEV (reference sequence). The CDR3 DNA is TGTGCCAGCAGCCCACCTATATTCCAGGGTATGGGAGGGTCTGACACTGAAGCTTTCTTT. It encodes CASSPPIFQGMGGSDTEAFF.

The genes are TRBV7-2 and TRBJ2-7; D remains unclear. The germline V gene encodes CDR1 SGHTA and CDR2 FQGNSA. The CDR3 spans 12 residues. V was cut by 3 bases and J by 2 bases, with 5 bases left in between. The CDR3 coding sequence is TGTGCCAGCAGCTTCACACCCTACGAGCAGTACTTC. Amino acid sequence: CASSFTPYEQYF.

The chain carries TRBV29-1 and TRBJ2-7; perhaps TRBD2 as D (5 bases). Germline lookup yields CDR1 SQVTM and CDR2 ANQGSEA. This CDR3 is 12 amino acids long. V was shortened by 7 bases and J by 3 bases, with 13 bases between the two germline ends. The CDR3 bases are TGCAGCGCCGGAAGAGGGCGCTACGAGCAGTACTTC. Its translation is CSAGRGRYEQYF.

DNA for the CDR3: TGTGCTAGTGGTTTGGTACGCTGGACAGAAATTGCGAATCAGCCCCAGCATTTT. Its protein product is CASGLVRWTEIANQPQHF. This chain uses TRBV12-5 with TRBJ1-5; D might be TRBD1 (6 bases). V was cut by 0 bases and J by 4 bases, with 19 bases left in between. The CDR3 totals 18 residues. Germline CDR1 and CDR2: LGHNT and FRNRAP.

The rearrangement uses TRBV5-4 and TRBJ2-3; D gene uncertain. The CDR3 is 10 amino acids. In germline, CDR1 is SGHNT, CDR2 YYREEE (reference sequence). The V and J ends lost 7 bases and 1 base respectively, with 1 base between them. CDR3 region: CASGTDTQYF. Written as DNA, the CDR3 is TGTGCCAGCGGCACAGATACGCAGTATTTT.

This clone was counted a single time. The chain uses TRBV5-1 and TRBJ1-1, with D uncertain. The CDR3 is 15 residues long. V was cut by 6 bases and J by 7 bases, with 22 bases left in between. Germline CDR1 is SGHRS and CDR2 is YFSETQ. The CDR3 reads CASTTTYSDGREAFF. CDR3 sequence (DNA): TGCGCCAGCACCACTACATATTCGGACGGCCGTGAAGCTTTCTTT.

The chain links TRBV6-1 to TRBJ1-1; perhaps TRBD1 as D (6 bases). The germline V gene has CDR1 MNHNS and CDR2 SASEGT. The CDR3 is 14 residues long. Trimming removed 4 bases from V and 0 bases from J, with 9 bases in between. The CDR3 here is CASSVTGMNTEAFF. The CDR3 region has the DNA TGTGCCAGCAGTGTTACAGGGATGAACACTGAAGCTTTCTTT.

The rearrangement uses TRBV10-2 and TRBJ1-4; tentatively, D is TRBD1 (5 bases). Trimming removed 4 bases at V and 0 bases at J, with 9 bases between. CDR1 and CDR2 (germline): WSHSY, SAAADI. This CDR3 region has 15 residues. The CDR3 region has the DNA TGCGCCAGCAGTGCCCGAGGGGCAACTAATGAAAAACTGTTTTTT. Translating gives CASSARGATNEKLFF.

The rearrangement links TRBV5-1 to TRBJ2-6, with D hard to call. Germline lookup yields CDR1 SGHRS and CDR2 YFSETQ. V lost 0 bases and J lost 0, with 7 bases in between. The CDR3 consists of 16 residues. The CDR3 region has the DNA TGCGCCAGCAGCTTGGGCCCCGGCTCTGGGGCCAACGTCCTGACTTTC. The encoded protein is CASSLGPGSGANVLTF.